The entry that follows covers one T cell receptor (beta chain) sequence. No antigen is known for it. No base quality information exists; no much larger clone differs at one position. The sample is drawn from a study of blood T cell repertoires in COVID-19 (dated by TCRdb to about 2020). Turning to the overall study: The collaborator samples originated in the United States, Italy and Spain and spanned the acute and convalescent phases of COVID-19. Samples were obtained from the ongoing ImmuneRACE study (first 160 participants) and from about 1,300 subjects provided by 6 global collaborators. Deeply sampled blood TCRbeta repertoires from subjects exposed to, actively infected with, or recovered from COVID-19 were included in the dataset. Where available, HLA class I and class II types were obtained from metadata supplied by the sample provider rather than from assay-based typing. The material from the prospective study consisted of cDNA or gDNA derived from T cells, B-cell-depleted T cells, or PBMCs. Nearly every sample came with metadata listing a de-identified subject ID, COVID-19 status, age in years and sex. The repertoires were made available in a free public database intended to serve as a resource for research on the immune response to SARS-CoV-2.

Beyond this particular receptor, the publication reports: How much clinical and demographic metadata was included differed by source and by participant, and the metadata was provided uncurated.

TCRbeta CDR3 regions were amplified from genomic DNA using the immunoSEQ Assay, a bias-controlled multiplex PCR. Concerning the study's data processing: The number of nucleated cells in each sample was estimated from the amplification of reference gene primers within the assay. To quantify the absolute abundance of each unique TCRbeta CDR3 rearrangement, sequence reads were collapsed and filtered. Productive Simpson clonality was computed per sample as the square root of Simpson's diversity index over productive rearrangements. TCRdb took over this immuneACCESS table, retaining in-frame rearrangements with V and J assigned. Such tables are incomplete; in checked studies, under half of the missing clones stem from an unresolved V gene, and the remainder is unexplained. V and J calls and clone size are as listed in that table; D and trimming were resolved from the DNA. The table for this sample lists 250,000 to 300,000 clones; approximately 90% of them were counted only once. The ten largest clones capture about 2.3% of the sample.

From V the trimming removes 1 base and from J it removes 0 bases, while the gene matches leave 6 bases of the junction unaccounted for. According to the germline V gene (reference sequence), CDR1 reads SEHNR and CDR2 reads FQNEAQ. The CDR3, from cysteine to phenylalanine, totals 17 residues. CDR3 DNA only is kept here, 51 bases in frame from base 1. Participants in the prospective study were enrolled through a virtual design, were aged roughly 18 to 100 years, and lived in approximately 25 United States geographic areas. In the prospective study, cohorts were assigned on the basis of participant-reported clinical history obtained from a screening survey and a study questionnaire. Mobile phlebotomists in the prospective study collected whole blood, serum and a nasopharyngeal or oropharyngeal swab from every participant. Over an approximately two-month period, participants in the prospective study had the option of providing additional blood draws and questionnaires. Blood samples from the prospective study were shipped frozen or at room temperature prior to DNA extraction.

The sequence is built from TRBV7-9 and TRBJ1-3, with TRBD1 identical over 7 junction bases. Material for sequencing was PBMCs or T cells enriched from blood (not recorded which). This TCR was sampled from a woman aged 35 to 49 with acute COVID-19. The CDR3 protein sequence reads: CASSLGWGQSSGNTIYF. The sequence in DNA is TGTGCCAGCAGCTTAGGCTGGGGACAGAGCTCTGGAAACACCATATATTTT.